This TCR beta chain was profiled in a study of T cell repertoires in cytomegalovirus infection. Overall study context: HLA-B-restricted CMV epitopes that are well studied, plus recently identified HLA-C-restricted ones, were used by the study. TCR beta signatures that were public indicated CMV infection and matching HLA type.

The study, taken as a whole, reports: HLA-C-restricted TCR beta clonotypes specific for CMV led the ex vivo response. Pooled public TCR beta family frequency picked out CMV carriers with the relevant HLA.

In regard to this clonotype: Its matching antigen is unknown.

One entry per CDR3 protein results from TCRdb running MiXCR on the reads. The table records about 130,000 distinct CDR3 sequences, about 31% of them present only once. The sequence derives from a human donor in good health (CMV status not recorded). Some clones in this sample may be carry-over from other donors' samples. The sample here was CD8+ T cells from cultured PBMCs, taken from culture after CMV antigen stimulation.

CDR3 sequence (DNA): TGTGCCAGCAGCTTAGAGTCAGACGGCCGACCTGTGGAGCTGTTTTTT. Translation gives CASSLESDGRPVELFF. The chain employs TRBV7-9 and TRBJ2-2, with D uncertain. The V gene lost 1 base and the J gene lost 10 bases, with 19 bases spanning the gap. The CDR3 runs 16 residues. Germline loops: CDR1 SEHNR, CDR2 FQNEAQ (reference sequence).